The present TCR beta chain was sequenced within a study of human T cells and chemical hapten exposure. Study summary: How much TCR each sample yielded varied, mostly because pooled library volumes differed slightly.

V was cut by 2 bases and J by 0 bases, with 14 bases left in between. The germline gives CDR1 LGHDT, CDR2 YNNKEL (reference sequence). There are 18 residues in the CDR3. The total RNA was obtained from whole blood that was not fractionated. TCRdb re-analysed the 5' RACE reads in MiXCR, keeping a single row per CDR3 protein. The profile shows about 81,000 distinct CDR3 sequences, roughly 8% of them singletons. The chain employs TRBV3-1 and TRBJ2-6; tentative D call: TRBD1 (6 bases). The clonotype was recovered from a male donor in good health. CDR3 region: CASSQSRQGSSGANVLTF. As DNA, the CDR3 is TGTGCCAGCAGCCAATCTCGGCAGGGGAGCTCTGGGGCCAACGTCCTGACTTTC.